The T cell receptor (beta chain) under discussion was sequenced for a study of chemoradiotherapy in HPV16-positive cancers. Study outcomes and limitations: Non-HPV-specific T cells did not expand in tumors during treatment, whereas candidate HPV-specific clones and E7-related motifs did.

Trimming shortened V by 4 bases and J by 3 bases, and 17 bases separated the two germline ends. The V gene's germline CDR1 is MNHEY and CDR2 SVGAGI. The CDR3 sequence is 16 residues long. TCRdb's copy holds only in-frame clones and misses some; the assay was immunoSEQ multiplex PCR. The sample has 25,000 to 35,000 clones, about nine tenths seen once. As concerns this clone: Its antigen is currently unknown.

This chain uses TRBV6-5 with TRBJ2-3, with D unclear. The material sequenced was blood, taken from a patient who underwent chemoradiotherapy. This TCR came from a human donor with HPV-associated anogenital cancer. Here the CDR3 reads CASSSQQTRITDTQYF. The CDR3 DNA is TGTGCCAGCAGTTCACAACAGACGAGAATAACAGATACGCAGTATTTT.